The subject of this entry is one T cell receptor beta chain. Antigen specificity is unknown. Frozen-stored PBMCs produced roughly 2 micrograms of genomic DNA for TCR beta libraries. The data derive from a study of cytotoxic CD8 clonotypes in ibrutinib-treated CLL. Regarding the study as a whole: At the start, clonality exceeded age-matched healthy donors and followed circulating CD8+ T-cell counts.

This table comes from immunoSEQ multiplex PCR, and its TCRdb copy is limited to in-frame clones, with some not included. The sample yields some 130,000 clones, over 75% seen once. Sequenced material: PBMCs, taken after 24 months of ibrutinib treatment. This clonotype was obtained from a human donor with chronic lymphocytic leukemia.

CDR3 DNA: TGTGCCAGCAGCTTGGAAGGGCCGTACGAGACCCAGTACTTC. Protein: CASSLEGPYETQYF. The genes are TRBV5-4 and TRBJ2-5, with D unresolved. The CDR3 runs 14 residues. V lost 0 bases, J lost 5 bases, and 11 bases lay in between. Germline V lookup: CDR1 SGHNT, CDR2 YYREEE (reference sequence).